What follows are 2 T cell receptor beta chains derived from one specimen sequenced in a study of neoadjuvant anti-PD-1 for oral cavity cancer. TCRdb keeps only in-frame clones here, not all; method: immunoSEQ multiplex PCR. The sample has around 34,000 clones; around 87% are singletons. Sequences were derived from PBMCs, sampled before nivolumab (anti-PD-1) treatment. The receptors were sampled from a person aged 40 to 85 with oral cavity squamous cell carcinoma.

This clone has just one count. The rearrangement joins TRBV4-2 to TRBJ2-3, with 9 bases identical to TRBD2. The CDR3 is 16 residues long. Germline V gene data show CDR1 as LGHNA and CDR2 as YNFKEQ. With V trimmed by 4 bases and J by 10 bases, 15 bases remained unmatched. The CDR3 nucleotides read TGTGCCAGCAGCCGACGTGAAGCGGGGGGCCCCCGTGCGCAGTATTTT. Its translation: CASSRREAGGPRAQYF.

The CDR3, as DNA: TGTGCCAGCAGCCCAGGGACAGGTAATAATCAGCCCCAGCATTTT. Amino acid sequence: CASSPGTGNNQPQHF. The chain has TRBV7-9 and TRBJ1-5; 8 bases are a match to TRBD1. CDR3 length: 15 amino acids. J gave up 4 bases and V 5 bases, and 7 bases lay outside the gene matches. Looked up from germline, CDR1 is SEHNR and CDR2 is FQNEAQ (reference sequence). The entire variable domain, with the rest obtained from reference TRBV7-9 and TRBJ1-5, is as follows: DTGVSQNPRHKITKRGQNVTFRCDPISEHNRLYWYRQTLGQGPEFLTYFQNEAQLEKSRLLSDRFSAERPKGSFSTLEIQRTEQGDSAMYLCASSPGTGNNQPQHFGDGTRLSIL.